Listed below are T cell receptor beta chains from one sample, sequenced in a study of blood T cell repertoires in COVID-19. Sequencing used immunoSEQ multiplex PCR; TCRdb keeps in-frame clones, though not all of them. The sample shows 110,000 to 150,000 clones, approximately 80% of them seen only once. Sequences were obtained from peripheral blood. The receptors come from a human donor in a cohort sampled during active COVID-19. CDR3s include the opening cysteine and the closing phenylalanine or tryptophan. Each record gives: CDR3 DNA, CDR3 protein, V gene, D gene, J gene, clone size. D genes are given only for firm matches. Clone size is shown for a subset of rows, as once, few, many or a class of expanded clone.

TGTGCCAGCAGCGTCGATCCGGGACAGAACACTGAAGCTTTCTTT,CASSVDPGQNTEAFF,TRBV9,NA,TRBJ1-1,NA
TGTGCCAGCAGCGAAGGGCAGGGGACTGAAGCTTTCTTT,CASSEGQGTEAFF,TRBV7-2,NA,TRBJ1-1,NA
TGCGCCAGCAGCCGCGAGGTGTTGGGGAGATCCTACGAGCAGTACTTC,CASSREVLGRSYEQYF,TRBV5-1,NA,TRBJ2-7,NA
TGCGCCAGCAGCTTTTTTGGGACAGGGGTGGGCGAGCAGTACTTC,CASSFFGTGVGEQYF,TRBV5-1,TRBD1,TRBJ2-7,NA
TGTGCCAGTAGTAAAACCGGGACTAGCGGGGGGGTGAGTTATGAGCAGTTCTTC,CASSKTGTSGGVSYEQFF,TRBV19,TRBD2,TRBJ2-1,once
TGTGCCAGCAGCCTCCGGTGGGGGGGTAGCGGGGCTTCTTACAATGAGCAGTTCTTC,CASSLRWGGSGASYNEQFF,TRBV5-6,TRBD2,TRBJ2-1,NA
TGTGCCAGCAGTTCTACAGGGAATCGTAATCAGCCCCAGCATTTT,CASSSTGNRNQPQHF,TRBV6-5,NA,TRBJ1-5,NA
TGTGCCAGCAGTCAGGACTGGGTGAACACTGAAGCTTTCTTT,CASSQDWVNTEAFF,TRBV5-6,NA,TRBJ1-1,NA
TGTGCCAGCAGCCAAGGACTAACCTACGAAAACAATGAGCAGTTCTTC,CASSQGLTYENNEQFF,TRBV14,NA,TRBJ2-1,once
TGTGCCAGCAGTGAAGGGGCAACCTCTGGAAACACCATATATTTT,CASSEGATSGNTIYF,TRBV6-1,NA,TRBJ1-3,NA
TGTGCCACCCCCGCTGGGGACAGGGCCTACAATGAGCAGTTCTTC,CATPAGDRAYNEQFF,TRBV2,TRBD1,TRBJ2-1,NA
TGTGCCAGCAGTTACGACCTAGCGGGGAAGGATACGCAGTATTTT,CASSYDLAGKDTQYF,TRBV6-2/TRBV6-3,TRBD2,TRBJ2-3,NA
TGTGCCAGCAGCCAAGATTCGCAGGGTTACGAGCAGTACTTC,CASSQDSQGYEQYF,TRBV3-1/TRBV3-2,NA,TRBJ2-7,NA
TGTGCCAGTAGGCCAGACGGGGACAGAACCAATGAGCAGTTCTTC,CASRPDGDRTNEQFF,TRBV19,TRBD1,TRBJ2-1,NA
TGTGCCAGCAGCGAGAGAGGGGGTAGCTCCTACAATGAGCAGTTCTTC,CASSERGGSSYNEQFF,TRBV9,NA,TRBJ2-1,NA
TGCGCCAGCAGCCAAGTCGGGGGACTGAACACTGAAGCTTTCTTT,CASSQVGGLNTEAFF,TRBV4-1,NA,TRBJ1-1,NA
TGCGCCAGCAGCCCAGGATTGGGGACAGCCTCCAAAAACATTCAGTACTTC,CASSPGLGTASKNIQYF,TRBV4-3,TRBD1,TRBJ2-4,NA
TGTGCCATCAGCCCTGGAGGGGGGGGCACAGATACGCAGTATTTT,CAISPGGGGTDTQYF,TRBV10-3,NA,TRBJ2-3,NA
TGTGCCAGCAGTCCTCAAGAGACCCAGTACTTC,CASSPQETQYF,TRBV28,NA,TRBJ2-5,NA
TGTGCCTGGGAGACCGGGGAAAAACTGTTTTTT,CAWETGEKLFF,TRBV30,NA,TRBJ1-4,NA
TGTGCCAGCAGCTTAGCAGGAGGGGTAGGCTACACCTTC,CASSLAGGVGYTF,TRBV7-2,NA,TRBJ1-2,NA
TGTGCCAGCAGTGGAACAGGTGGGAACCAGCCCCAGCATTTT,CASSGTGGNQPQHF,TRBV25-1,NA,TRBJ1-5,NA
TGTGCCAGCAGCTCCCCCATAGCGGGGGGGACTCACTCCTACAATGAGCAGTTCTTC,CASSSPIAGGTHSYNEQFF,TRBV7-6,TRBD2,TRBJ2-1,NA
TGTGCCAGCAGCGTAATCCGGGACAGTTCCTACGAGCAGTACTTC,CASSVIRDSSYEQYF,TRBV7-9,TRBD1,TRBJ2-7,NA
TGTGCCAGCGGCGGAGTCTCTGGAAACACCATATATTTT,CASGGVSGNTIYF,TRBV11-1,NA,TRBJ1-3,NA
TGTGCCAGCAGCTTAGCAGTAACCTACGAGCAGTACTTC,CASSLAVTYEQYF,TRBV11-2,NA,TRBJ2-7,once
TGTGCCAGCAGCCCCTATAGCGGGGACTACTACAATGAGCAGTTCTTC,CASSPYSGDYYNEQFF,TRBV14,TRBD2,TRBJ2-1,NA
TGTGCCAGCAGCTTAGCCGACAGGGGGCCATACGAGCAGTACTTC,CASSLADRGPYEQYF,TRBV7-6,TRBD1,TRBJ2-7,few
TGTGCCAGCAACAATAACACCTCGATATTGAACACTGAAGCTTTCTTT,CASNNNTSILNTEAFF,TRBV9,NA,TRBJ1-1,NA
TGTGCCAGCAGCCAAGATGGGACAGGTACTAACTATGGCTACACCTTC,CASSQDGTGTNYGYTF,TRBV3-1/TRBV3-2,TRBD1,TRBJ1-2,NA
TGCGCCAGCAATGACCGGGACAGGGGGAACTACGAGCAGTACTTC,CASNDRDRGNYEQYF,TRBV5-1,TRBD1,TRBJ2-7,NA
TGTGCCAGCAGAGGACTAGCGGGGGGCAAAAACATTCAGTACTTC,CASRGLAGGKNIQYF,TRBV25-1,TRBD2,TRBJ2-4,NA
TGTGCCAGCAGTTTATCGGCAGGGAATAGCAATCAGCCCCAGCATTTT,CASSLSAGNSNQPQHF,TRBV27,NA,TRBJ1-5,NA
TGCGCCAGCAGCCATTCAGCCGGGACAGGGGACCGTGACCTCCACTTT,CASSHSAGTGDRDLHF,TRBV5-1,TRBD1,TRBJ1-6,NA
TGCGCCAGCAGCTTTGGGACAACAGATACGCAGTATTTT,CASSFGTTDTQYF,TRBV5-1,NA,TRBJ2-3,once
TGTGCCAGCAGCTTAGCGCGCAGCGGGGCAAACTATGGCTACACCTTC,CASSLARSGANYGYTF,TRBV7-2,NA,TRBJ1-2,NA
TGCGCCAGCATAAGGGGGTTGGGTCAAGAGACCCAGTACTTC,CASIRGLGQETQYF,TRBV5-1,NA,TRBJ2-5,NA
TGTGCCAGCAGTGATCCTGGGGAGGGGCCTTATGGCTACACCTTC,CASSDPGEGPYGYTF,TRBV25-1,NA,TRBJ1-2,NA
TGCAGCGTAGGGACAGGGTCGGGGACCGGGGAGCTGTTTTTT,CSVGTGSGTGELFF,TRBV29-1,TRBD1,TRBJ2-2,NA
TGCGCCAGCAGCTTGGGCCCTAGCGGTAACTACAATGAGCAGTTCTTC,CASSLGPSGNYNEQFF,TRBV5-1,TRBD2,TRBJ2-1,NA
TGTGCCAGCTCACCACCTCCGGGAAGGGAGACCCAGTACTTC,CASSPPPGRETQYF,TRBV18,NA,TRBJ2-5,NA
TGTGCCAGCAGCTTAACATCCAGTTACGAGCAGTACTTC,CASSLTSSYEQYF,TRBV7-3,NA,TRBJ2-7,NA
TGTGCCAGCAGTTACTCTTTAGACCCAGCGGAGAGGACAGATACGCAGTATTTT,CASSYSLDPAERTDTQYF,TRBV6-2/TRBV6-3,NA,TRBJ2-3,NA
TGTGCCAGCAGCTCGGCTAGCGGGCTCACCGGGGAGCTGTTTTTT,CASSSASGLTGELFF,TRBV5-4,TRBD2,TRBJ2-2,NA
TGTGCCAGCAGCTTAGGGCAGGGTAGAGACGAGCAGTACTTC,CASSLGQGRDEQYF,TRBV7-2,NA,TRBJ2-7,NA